The 21 T cell receptor beta chains reported below all come from one sample, sequenced in a study of blood T cell repertoires in COVID-19. Profiled with immunoSEQ multiplex PCR; TCRdb holds only in-frame clones, not every one. The table records fewer than 350,000 clones, roughly 90% of them present only once. Sequenced material: PBMCs or T cells enriched from blood (not recorded which). These receptors came from a woman between 35 and 50 years old with acute COVID-19.

The gene calls are TRBV3-1 (or the pseudogene TRBV3-2) and TRBJ2-5, with D uncertain. The V end was cut by 6 bases, the J end by 4 bases, with 12 bases between. The CDR3 has 13 residues. Germline CDR1 reads LGHDT; CDR2 reads YNNKEL (reference sequence). The CDR3 reads CASRLFQVETQYF. The CDR3 DNA reads as TGTGCCAGCAGACTATTCCAAGTAGAGACCCAGTACTTC.

The genes are TRBV7-2 and TRBJ1-5; TRBD1 aligns across 10 bases. CDR1 SGHTA and CDR2 FQGNSA come from the germline V gene. V trimming: 5 bases; J trimming: 6 bases; junction bases outside the gene matches: 1. CDR3 length: 13 residues. The CDR3 spells CASSGTGVQPQHF. CDR3 DNA sequence: TGTGCCAGCAGCGGGACAGGGGTTCAGCCCCAGCATTTT.

This clone was found once. The J gene is TRBJ2-7, the V gene TRBV11-3; 7 bases are a match to TRBD2. The junction had 6 bases not matched to a gene; V was cut back by 1 base and J by 3 bases. The CDR3 totals 15 residues. In germline, CDR1 is SGHNT, CDR2 YENEEA. The CDR3 here is CASSLVWDYHYEQYF. The CDR3 DNA follows: TGTGCCAGCAGCTTAGTTTGGGACTACCACTACGAGCAGTACTTC.

This clone was recorded a few times. The genes are TRBV6-2 or TRBV6-3 and TRBJ1-4; D might be TRBD1 (6 bases). The CDR3 contains 14 residues. The V end lost 4 bases, the J end lost 5 bases, and 11 bases lay between the germline ends. Germline CDR1 MNHEY, CDR2 SVGEGT. CDR3 loop: CASSSGQLNEKLFF. In DNA form, the CDR3 reads TGTGCCAGCAGTTCCGGACAGCTCAATGAAAAACTGTTTTTT.

The chain is built from TRBV12-3 or TRBV12-4 and TRBJ1-5; D gene ambiguous. The CDR3 extends over 13 amino acids. V lost 8 bases to trimming and J lost 3 bases, with 11 bases between them. The DNA for the CDR3 is TGTGCCAGCCGAAGGACTGTCAATCAGCCCCAGCATTTT. Its translation: CASRRTVNQPQHF.

This chain uses TRBV14 with TRBJ2-5, with 9 bases that match TRBD2. J lost 1 base, V lost 4 bases, and 16 bases had no gene match. The germline gives CDR1 SGHDN, CDR2 FVKESK. This CDR3 contains 19 residues. Written as DNA, the CDR3 is TGTGCCAGCAGCCGGCGGGCGGGAGGGTTGATGTCGACCCAAGAGACCCAGTACTTC. Translation gives CASSRRAGGLMSTQETQYF.

The genes are TRBV29-1 and TRBJ1-2, with 8 bases matching TRBD1. Germline CDR1 SQVTM, CDR2 ANQGSEA. The V gene end was trimmed by 6 bases and the J gene end by 4 bases; junction bases not matched to a gene: 1. The CDR3 spans 11 residues. The CDR3 coding sequence is TGCAGCGTGGACAGGGTCTATGGCTACACCTTC. This sequence encodes CSVDRVYGYTF.

The rearrangement joins TRBV5-6 to TRBJ2-7; the D gene is possibly TRBD1 (5 bases). Germline lookup yields CDR1 SGHDT and CDR2 YYEEEE. The CDR3 contains 14 residues. Trimming shortened V by 3 bases and J by 2 bases, and 12 bases separated the two germline ends. CDR3 region: CASSWTQQAYEQYF. The DNA of the CDR3 is TGTGCCAGCAGCTGGACGCAACAGGCCTACGAGCAGTACTTC. Combining the CDR3 with reference TRBV5-6 and TRBJ2-7 gives the whole variable domain DAGVTQSPTHLIKTRGQQVTLRCSPKSGHDTVSWYQQALGQGPQFIFQYYEEEERQRGNFPDRFSGHQFPNYSSELNVNALLLGDSALYLCASSWTQQAYEQYFGPGTRLTVT.

The genes are TRBV5-6 and TRBJ2-1; possibly TRBD1 for D (5 bases). CDR1 and CDR2 from the germline V gene are SGHDT and YYEEEE. This CDR3 is built from 13 residues. Deletions cut 2 bases from V and 6 bases from J, with 9 bases between. DNA of the CDR3: TGTGCCAGCAGCTTATGGCAGGGCAATGAGCAGTTCTTC. The encoded protein is CASSLWQGNEQFF.

Points on this clone: At one of its ends the junction is not consistent with the germline gene, which may arise from a read error. J is TRBJ2-7 and V is TRBV30, with 10 bases lining up with TRBD1. This CDR3 has 13 amino acids. From germline, CDR1 is GTSNPN and CDR2 SVGIG (reference sequence). The CDR3 is CACAGRDRGPVNF. DNA for the CDR3: TGTGCCTGCGCCGGCCGGGACAGGGGCCCAGTTAACTTC.

The DNA for the CDR3 is TGTGCCAGCAGCGTAGATAGAGGGGCCAACGTCCTGACTTTC. It encodes CASSVDRGANVLTF. This rearrangement joins TRBV9 to TRBJ2-6; no reliable D call. This CDR3 comprises 14 residues. Trimming stripped 0 bases from V and 4 bases from J, with 5 bases between. The germline V gene has CDR1 SGDLS and CDR2 YYNGEE.

This clone has just a few counts. The chain has TRBV2 and TRBJ2-3, with D hard to call. V was pared by 2 bases and J by 0 bases, with 6 bases between. The CDR3 totals 14 residues. The germline gives CDR1 SNHLY, CDR2 FYNNEI. In DNA form, the CDR3 reads TGTGCCAGCAGTGAACAGTTAAGCACAGATACGCAGTATTTT. Translation gives CASSEQLSTDTQYF.

The chain carries TRBV18 and TRBJ1-4; D remains ambiguous. The V gene lost 3 bases and the J gene lost 1 base, with 9 bases spanning the gap. The CDR3 is made up of 15 amino acids. Per the germline V gene, CDR1 is KGHSH and CDR2 is LQKENI. In nucleotides, the CDR3 is TGTGCCAGCTCACCCACGCCGGGAACTAATGAAAAACTGTTTTTT. Protein sequence: CASSPTPGTNEKLFF.

The gene calls are TRBV24-1 and TRBJ2-3, with a possible D match to TRBD2 (5 bases). V shed 6 bases and J shed 4 bases, with 10 bases lying between them. CDR1 is KGHDR and CDR2 is SFDVKD in the germline V gene. The CDR3 is 13 residues long. This CDR3 is CATSPSGADTQYF. DNA of the CDR3: TGTGCCACCAGTCCCTCCGGGGCAGATACGCAGTATTTT.

This clone was seen once. The chain is built from TRBV18 and TRBJ2-2; 7 nucleotides align to TRBD1. CDR3 size: 16 residues. The germline CDR1 and CDR2 sequences are KGHSH and LQKENI. The junction had 5 bases not matched to a gene; V was cut back by 4 bases and J by 0 bases. The CDR3 nucleotides read TGTGCCAGCTCACACGAACAGGGGACGAACACCGGGGAGCTGTTTTTT. Amino acids: CASSHEQGTNTGELFF.

This sequence joins TRBV19 and TRBJ1-2; a weak D match, TRBD1 (5 bases). Germline CDR1 and CDR2: LNHDA and SQIVND (reference sequence). This CDR3 has 15 amino acids. The ends were cut back, 7 bases at V and 5 bases at J, with 20 bases in the middle. In DNA form, the CDR3 reads TGTGCCAGTACCACCGTAGGCAGGGAGGGTTATGGCTACACCTTC. Translation gives CASTTVGREGYGYTF.

The chain links TRBV14 to TRBJ2-1; 9 bases fit TRBD1. Germline CDR1 SGHDN, CDR2 FVKESK. The CDR3 is 17 amino acids. With 4 bases clipped from V and 2 bases from J, the junction kept 9 bases outside the gene matches. CDR3 in amino acids: CASSPFGGTGPYNEQFF. DNA of the CDR3: TGTGCCAGCAGCCCCTTTGGTGGGACAGGGCCCTACAATGAGCAGTTCTTC.

This clone was counted between two and nine times. The chain couples TRBV11-2 to TRBJ2-7; TRBD2 aligns across 13 bases. V lost 7 bases to trimming and J lost 2 bases; unmatched junction nucleotides: 17. The germline V gene encodes CDR1 SGHAT and CDR2 FQNNGV. This CDR3 is built from 19 residues. This chain's CDR3 is CASTLGGGITSGRAYEQYF. The CDR3 nucleotides are TGTGCCAGCACCCTAGGGGGGGGAATCACTAGCGGGAGGGCCTACGAGCAGTACTTC. The variable domain in full, with the rest retrieved from reference TRBV11-2 and TRBJ2-7, is EAGVAQSPRYKIIEKRQSVAFWCNPISGHATLYWYQQILGQGPKLLIQFQNNGVVDDSQLPKDRFSAERLKGVDSTLKIQPAKLEDSAVYLCASTLGGGITSGRAYEQYFGPGTRLTVT.

CDR3 protein: CASSQAVGGQETQYF. The DNA of the CDR3 is TGTGCCAGCAGCCAAGCTGTAGGGGGTCAAGAGACCCAGTACTTC. The V call is TRBV14, the J call TRBJ2-5, with a weak D call TRBD1 (6 bases). Germline V gene sequence: CDR1 SGHDN, CDR2 FVKESK. The CDR3 length is 15 residues. Trimming took off 1 base at V and 2 bases at J, with 11 bases between the two ends.

V and J are TRBV12-3 or TRBV12-4 and TRBJ2-7; no clear D. V lost 1 base to trimming and J lost 2 bases, with 6 bases between them. CDR3 length: 13 amino acids. The CDR3 DNA is TGTGCCAGCAGTTTAGTCGGAGCCTACGAGCAGTACTTC. Translating it yields CASSLVGAYEQYF.

J is TRBJ2-7 and V is TRBV5-1, with 10 bases aligning to TRBD1. The V segment lost 8 bases and the J segment 5 bases; nucleotides outside the gene matches: 4. Germline-derived CDR1 and CDR2 are SGHRS and YFSETQ. The CDR3 sequence is 12 residues long. The CDR3 reads CASTGTGDEQYF. The DNA for the CDR3 is TGCGCCAGTACCGGGACAGGGGACGAGCAGTACTTC.